This TCR beta chain emerged from a study of T cell changes during pregnancy in multiple sclerosis. The assay was immunoSEQ multiplex PCR, and TCRdb's table has in-frame clones only and misses some. The sample includes around 68,000 clones, roughly 89% seen only once; the top ten take approximately 2%. The germline V gene encodes CDR1 MGHDK and CDR2 SYGVNS. The J segment lost 4 bases and the V segment lost 8 bases, leaving 8 bases of the junction unmatched. This CDR3 comprises 14 residues. This sequence was found in a female donor in good health, enrolled as a control in a pregnancy study. V usage is TRBV25-1 and J usage is TRBJ1-1, with 9 bases lining up with TRBD1. The sample here was peripheral blood, taken in the third trimester of pregnancy. This CDR3 reads CASGGQGGPTEAFF. The DNA of the CDR3 is TGTGCCAGCGGGGGACAGGGAGGTCCCACTGAAGCTTTCTTT.